This TCR beta chain was identified in a study of blood T cell repertoires in COVID-19. At the level of the study: From T cells, B-cell-depleted T cells, or PBMCs came the material, which was cDNA or gDNA.

Researchers sorted participants into cohorts using their self-reported clinical history. The length of the CDR3 is 17 residues. The germline gives CDR1 MGHRA, CDR2 YSYEKL. Trimming stripped 0 bases from V and 11 bases from J, with 22 bases between. Produced via immunoSEQ multiplex PCR; TCRdb's table is partial and in-frame only. The sample lists about 400,000 clones; over 85% were seen once. Input material: PBMCs or T cells enriched from blood (not recorded which). The receptor was isolated from a woman in her thirties who had recovered from COVID-19. The chain joins TRBV4-1 to TRBJ1-4, with D uncertain. CDR3 region: CASSQDNFFRGVGKLFF. The CDR3 DNA sequence: TGCGCCAGCAGCCAAGACAATTTCTTTCGGGGAGTGGGTAAACTGTTTTTT.